These 15 T cell receptor beta chains share one sample of origin, sequenced in a study of cytomegalovirus exposure and HLA in healthy donors. TCRdb's table, derived via immunoSEQ multiplex PCR, lists solely in-frame clones and lacks some. The table has approximately 58,000 clones, roughly 96% seen once. The sample consisted of PBMCs. These TCRs come from a young woman in good health and CMV-seropositive.

The chain couples TRBV9 to TRBJ2-3, with 7 bases identical to TRBD1. Germline V gene lookup returns CDR1 SGDLS and CDR2 YYNGEE. After removal of 0 bases from V and 2 bases from J, the junction contained 6 bases not matched to a gene. The CDR3 is made up of 16 amino acids. The CDR3 DNA reads as TGTGCCAGCAGCGTAGCTCCGACAGGGTCCACAGATACGCAGTATTTT. It codes for CASSVAPTGSTDTQYF.

The chain carries TRBV6-1 and TRBJ2-1; perhaps TRBD1 as D (7 bases). Per germline, CDR1 MNHNS and CDR2 SASEGT. V was shortened by 7 bases and J by 12 bases, with 25 bases between the two germline ends. The CDR3 spans 15 residues. The CDR3 DNA reads TGTGCCAGCACCCTCGAGCAGGGGGGCCTTAGGGGGCAGTTCTTC. Encoded protein: CASTLEQGGLRGQFF.

The V and J genes are TRBV7-2 and TRBJ2-1; TRBD2 aligns across 10 bases. Germline CDR1 reads SGHTA; CDR2 reads FQGNSA. The CDR3 contains 14 residues. V dropped 5 bases and J dropped 7; count of bases not matched to a gene: 5. The CDR3 DNA is TGTGCCAGCAGCGTACTAGCGGGGTTAAATGAGCAGTTCTTC. It yields the protein CASSVLAGLNEQFF.

The chain recombines TRBV27 with TRBJ2-5, with 12 bases aligning to TRBD2. Germline CDR1 reads MNHEY; CDR2 reads SMNVEV (reference sequence). V trimming: 4 bases; J trimming: 3 bases; junction bases outside the gene matches: 9. The CDR3 extends over 17 amino acids. CDR3 sequence: CASSSGRASGREETQYF. CDR3 sequence (DNA): TGTGCCAGCAGTTCAGGGAGGGCTAGCGGGAGGGAAGAGACCCAGTACTTC.

The V call is TRBV19, the J call TRBJ2-7; 10 bases align to TRBD1. The germline gives CDR1 LNHDA, CDR2 SQIVND (reference sequence). The ends lost 5 bases at V and 2 bases at J; junction bases unmatched: 0. This CDR3 comprises 13 residues. CDR3 sequence: CASSGTGAYEQYF. For the CDR3, the DNA is TGTGCCAGTAGTGGGACAGGGGCCTACGAGCAGTACTTC. Combining the CDR3 with reference TRBV19 and TRBJ2-7 gives the whole variable domain DGGITQSPKYLFRKEGQNVTLSCEQNLNHDAMYWYRQDPGQGLRLIYYSQIVNDFQKGDIAEGYSVSREKKESFPLTVTSAQKNPTAFYLCASSGTGAYEQYFGPGTRLTVT.

The V and J genes are TRBV5-1 and TRBJ1-2; 8 bases fit TRBD1. Germline V gives CDR1 SGHRS, CDR2 YFSETQ. V lost 0 bases to trimming and J lost 4 bases; unmatched junction nucleotides: 2. The CDR3 is 14 amino acids. CDR3 region: CASSLAGGSYGYTF. In DNA, the CDR3 is TGCGCCAGCAGCTTGGCAGGGGGCAGCTATGGCTACACCTTC. The complete variable domain, with remaining parts taken from reference TRBV5-1 and TRBJ1-2, reads KAGVTQTPRYLIKTRGQQVTLSCSPISGHRSVSWYQQTPGQGLQFLFEYFSETQRNKGNFPGRFSGRQFSNSRSEMNVSTLELGDSALYLCASSLAGGSYGYTFGSGTRLTVV.

This chain links TRBV7-6 with TRBJ2-3, with 12 bases aligning to TRBD2. The V and J ends lost 1 base and 4 bases, in that order; junction bases with no gene match: 3. CDR1 is SGHVS and CDR2 is FNYEAQ in the germline V gene. The CDR3 totals 16 residues. The CDR3 region is CASSLVASGRADTQYF. The CDR3 DNA sequence: TGTGCCAGCAGCTTAGTGGCTAGCGGGAGGGCAGATACGCAGTATTTT.

The V and J genes are TRBV4-2 and TRBJ1-2; 7 nucleotides align to TRBD1. With V trimmed by 0 bases and J by 2 bases, 3 bases remained unmatched. The CDR3 totals 15 residues. Germline CDR1 reads LGHNA; CDR2 reads YNFKEQ. CDR3 sequence: CASSQDLQGNYGYTF. CDR3 DNA: TGTGCCAGCAGCCAAGACCTACAGGGGAACTATGGCTACACCTTC.

J is TRBJ2-1 and V is TRBV13; possible D gene TRBD2, 5 bases. V lost 0 bases to trimming and J lost 6 bases, with 21 bases between them. Germline CDR1 reads PRHDT; CDR2 reads FYEKMQ (reference sequence). The CDR3 has 18 residues. The CDR3 nucleotides are TGTGCCAGCAGCTTAGGATTTTCGGGAAGCGGAGTAACCAATGAGCAGTTCTTC. Encoded protein: CASSLGFSGSGVTNEQFF.

The chain is built from TRBV28 and TRBJ1-2; D unclear. CDR3 length: 12 residues. V lost 7 bases, J lost 7 bases, and 13 bases lay in between. CDR1 and CDR2 from the germline V gene are MDHEN and SYDVKM. The CDR3, as DNA: TGTGCCAGCAACGGACCCGCGGGTGGCTACACCTTC. Protein sequence: CASNGPAGGYTF.

The chain employs TRBV28 and TRBJ1-1; maybe TRBD1 (6 bases). The CDR3 runs 18 residues. From germline, CDR1 is MDHEN and CDR2 SYDVKM. With 3 bases removed from V and 0 bases from J, the gap between germline ends came to 20 bases. This CDR3 reads CASSFGAGALGVNTEAFF. The CDR3 bases are TGTGCCAGCAGTTTTGGGGCGGGGGCCCTCGGGGTGAACACTGAAGCTTTCTTT.

This chain uses TRBV5-6 with TRBJ1-2; D gene unclear. Germline V gene lookup returns CDR1 SGHDT and CDR2 YYEEEE. The V end was cut by 6 bases, the J end by 8 bases, with 20 bases between. The CDR3 loop spans 14 amino acids. CDR3 in amino acids: CASTIQAAPDGYTF. The CDR3 DNA sequence: TGTGCCAGCACCATTCAGGCTGCCCCAGACGGCTACACCTTC.

This clone has only one observation. The chain employs TRBV2 and TRBJ1-5; no definite D call. V lost 7 bases to trimming and J lost 1 base, with 8 bases between them. CDR3 size: 13 residues. The germline gives CDR1 SNHLY, CDR2 FYNNEI. CDR3 region: CASKFLSNQPQHF. For the CDR3, the DNA is TGTGCCAGCAAGTTCCTAAGCAATCAGCCCCAGCATTTT.

Concerning this clone itself: Germline is not matched at one junction end, which may reflect a read error. The CDR3 loop is CASSFPGISTRGHYEQYF. DNA of the CDR3: TGTGCTAGCAGCTTCCCAGGGATTTCTACCAGGGGCCACTACGAGCAGTACTTC. The V call is TRBV7-7, the J call TRBJ2-7; D possibly corresponds to TRBD1 (6 bases). CDR1 and CDR2 (germline): SSHAT, FNYEAQ (reference sequence). This CDR3 comprises 18 residues.

The chain couples TRBV28 to TRBJ1-2; D remains ambiguous. Germline lookup yields CDR1 MDHEN and CDR2 SYDVKM. V shed 2 bases and J shed 2 bases, with 3 bases lying between them. This CDR3 contains 12 residues. CDR3 region: CASSLINYGYTF. In DNA, the CDR3 is TGTGCCAGCAGTTTAATAAACTATGGCTACACCTTC.